These T cell receptor beta chains were read from a single sample in a study of blood T cell repertoires in COVID-19. Sequencing was performed with immunoSEQ multiplex PCR; in TCRdb, only in-frame clones are kept and a portion is missing. Here the sample spans about 120,000 clones, approximately 83% being singletons. The sequenced material came from peripheral blood. Receptor source: a woman aged 70-85 years with acute or convalescent COVID-19. CDR3s include the opening cysteine and the closing phenylalanine or tryptophan. Each record gives: V gene, J gene, D gene, clone size, CDR3 protein, CDR3 DNA. The D gene is left open where the match is weak. The size field is filled for only some rows; it gives once, few, many or a size class.

v_gene: TRBV6-5
j_gene: TRBJ2-7
d_gene: TRBD1
abundance: .
CDR3aa: CASPPGQQTGEQYF
CDR3nt: TGTGCCAGCCCCCCGGGACAGCAGACAGGCGAGCAGTACTTC

v_gene: TRBV5-4
j_gene: TRBJ2-5
d_gene: TRBD2
abundance: many
CDR3aa: CASSLGLAGGTQETQYF
CDR3nt: TGTGCCAGCAGCTTAGGACTAGCGGGAGGAACGCAAGAGACCCAGTACTTC

v_gene: TRBV19
j_gene: TRBJ1-5
d_gene: TRBD1
abundance: few
CDR3aa: CAIGGQGNQPQHF
CDR3nt: TGTGCCATCGGGGGACAGGGCAATCAGCCCCAGCATTTT

v_gene: TRBV4-2
j_gene: TRBJ1-6
d_gene: .
abundance: .
CDR3aa: CASSQGIGGANSPLHF
CDR3nt: TGTGCCAGCAGCCAGGGGATAGGGGGGGCAAATTCACCCCTCCACTTT

v_gene: TRBV19
j_gene: TRBJ2-5
d_gene: .
abundance: .
CDR3aa: CASSGTSQETQYF
CDR3nt: TGTGCCAGTAGTGGCACCTCCCAAGAGACCCAGTACTTC

v_gene: TRBV5-1
j_gene: TRBJ2-7
d_gene: .
abundance: .
CDR3aa: CASRPQDIYEQYF
CDR3nt: TGCGCCAGCAGACCTCAAGACATCTACGAGCAGTACTTC

v_gene: TRBV7-9
j_gene: TRBJ2-2
d_gene: .
abundance: .
CDR3aa: CASSRDRYTGELFF
CDR3nt: TGTGCCAGCAGCCGCGACAGGTACACCGGGGAGCTGTTTTTT

v_gene: TRBV7-2
j_gene: TRBJ2-3
d_gene: TRBD2
abundance: .
CDR3aa: CASSLVGGPKSDTQYF
CDR3nt: TGTGCCAGCAGCTTAGTGGGAGGGCCTAAGTCAGATACGCAGTATTTT

v_gene: TRBV5-1
j_gene: TRBJ1-5
d_gene: .
abundance: .
CDR3aa: CASSLEGLFNQPQHF
CDR3nt: TGCGCCAGCAGCTTGGAAGGACTGTTCAATCAGCCCCAGCATTTT

v_gene: TRBV2
j_gene: TRBJ2-3
d_gene: TRBD2
abundance: once
CDR3aa: CASSDGLVDTQYF
CDR3nt: TGTGCCAGCAGTGACGGACTAGTCGATACGCAGTATTTT

v_gene: TRBV6-1
j_gene: TRBJ2-5
d_gene: .
abundance: once
CDR3aa: CASSEALTGPKETQYF
CDR3nt: TGTGCCAGCAGTGAAGCGCTGACTGGTCCCAAAGAGACCCAGTACTTC

v_gene: TRBV9
j_gene: TRBJ2-3
d_gene: .
abundance: .
CDR3aa: CASSVIGGTDTQYF
CDR3nt: TGTGCCAGCAGCGTAATTGGGGGGACAGATACGCAGTATTTT

v_gene: TRBV7-9
j_gene: TRBJ1-2
d_gene: .
abundance: .
CDR3aa: CASTTLGPNYGYTF
CDR3nt: TGTGCCAGCACTACATTGGGCCCAAACTATGGCTACACCTTC

v_gene: TRBV6-4
j_gene: TRBJ2-2
d_gene: .
abundance: .
CDR3aa: CASSDTTSGALRELFF
CDR3nt: TGTGCCAGCAGTGACACAACCTCAGGGGCGCTCCGGGAGCTGTTTTTT

v_gene: TRBV7-9
j_gene: TRBJ2-3
d_gene: .
abundance: .
CDR3aa: CASSLGDTTDTQYF
CDR3nt: TGTGCCAGCAGCTTAGGGGACACCACAGATACGCAGTATTTT

v_gene: TRBV7-3
j_gene: TRBJ2-1
d_gene: .
abundance: once
CDR3aa: CASSLSGANNEQFF
CDR3nt: TGTGCCAGCAGCCTTAGCGGAGCTAACAATGAGCAGTTCTTC

v_gene: TRBV27
j_gene: TRBJ2-7
d_gene: .
abundance: .
CDR3aa: CASSRGNEQYF
CDR3nt: TGTGCCAGCAGCCGCGGGAACGAGCAGTACTTC

v_gene: TRBV3-1/TRBV3-2
j_gene: TRBJ2-5
d_gene: TRBD2
abundance: once
CDR3aa: CASSQGGTRETQYF
CDR3nt: TGTGCCAGCAGCCAAGGAGGGACTAGGGAGACCCAGTACTTC

v_gene: TRBV18
j_gene: TRBJ2-7
d_gene: TRBD2
abundance: .
CDR3aa: CASSPVGGGGTTSYEQYF
CDR3nt: TGTGCCAGCTCACCCGTCGGGGGGGGCGGGACTACCTCCTACGAGCAGTACTTC

v_gene: TRBV20-1
j_gene: TRBJ1-1
d_gene: .
abundance: once
CDR3aa: CSATESTEAFF
CDR3nt: TGCAGTGCAACGGAGAGCACTGAAGCTTTCTTT

v_gene: TRBV3-1/TRBV3-2
j_gene: TRBJ2-2
d_gene: .
abundance: .
CDR3aa: CAIVGVNTGELFF
CDR3nt: TGTGCTATAGTCGGAGTGAACACCGGGGAGCTGTTTTTT

v_gene: TRBV7-9
j_gene: TRBJ2-4
d_gene: .
abundance: .
CDR3aa: CASSQRQAAKNIQYF
CDR3nt: TGTGCCAGCAGCCAGAGACAGGCAGCCAAAAACATTCAGTACTTC

v_gene: TRBV5-1
j_gene: TRBJ1-6
d_gene: .
abundance: .
CDR3aa: CASSLVKNSPLHF
CDR3nt: TGCGCCAGCAGCTTGGTAAAAAATTCACCCCTCCACTTT

v_gene: TRBV6-1
j_gene: TRBJ1-2
d_gene: .
abundance: .
CDR3aa: CASSEAFSSSGLF
CDR3nt: TGTGCCAGCAGTGAAGCGTTTTCTTCGTCAGGCCTCTTC

v_gene: TRBV7-8
j_gene: TRBJ1-5
d_gene: TRBD1
abundance: .
CDR3aa: CASSLGTGDQPQHF
CDR3nt: TGTGCCAGCAGCCTAGGGACAGGTGATCAGCCCCAGCATTTT

v_gene: TRBV10-3
j_gene: TRBJ2-6
d_gene: TRBD1
abundance: .
CDR3aa: CAISQGQGAGGANVLTF
CDR3nt: TGTGCCATCAGTCAGGGGCAGGGGGCAGGAGGGGCCAACGTCCTGACTTTC

v_gene: TRBV19
j_gene: TRBJ1-2
d_gene: .
abundance: once
CDR3aa: CASSLQVNYGYTF
CDR3nt: TGTGCCAGTAGCTTACAGGTTAACTATGGCTACACCTTC

v_gene: TRBV7-2
j_gene: TRBJ1-5
d_gene: TRBD1
abundance: .
CDR3aa: CASSLDPGQGARNQPQHF
CDR3nt: TGTGCCAGCAGCTTGGATCCGGGACAGGGGGCGAGAAATCAGCCCCAGCATTTT

v_gene: TRBV6-5
j_gene: TRBJ1-2
d_gene: .
abundance: .
CDR3aa: CASSYLQIYTF
CDR3nt: TGTGCCAGCAGTTATTTACAGATCTACACCTTC

v_gene: TRBV7-2
j_gene: TRBJ2-7
d_gene: .
abundance: .
CDR3aa: CASSLHRVYEQYF
CDR3nt: TGTGCCAGCAGCCTTCACCGGGTTTACGAGCAGTACTTC

v_gene: TRBV6-5
j_gene: TRBJ2-3
d_gene: .
abundance: .
CDR3aa: CATRTTSTDTQYF
CDR3nt: TGTGCCACCAGGACTACTAGCACAGATACGCAGTATTTT

v_gene: TRBV11-3
j_gene: TRBJ2-2
d_gene: TRBD1
abundance: .
CDR3aa: CASSHGQGDTGELFF
CDR3nt: TGTGCCAGCAGCCACGGACAGGGGGACACCGGGGAGCTGTTTTTT

v_gene: TRBV4-2
j_gene: TRBJ2-3
d_gene: TRBD2
abundance: .
CDR3aa: CASSQARSGGVDTQYF
CDR3nt: TGTGCCAGCAGCCAAGCTCGGAGCGGGGGCGTGGATACGCAGTATTTT

v_gene: TRBV19
j_gene: TRBJ1-3
d_gene: .
abundance: .
CDR3aa: CASSRGGGSGNTIYF
CDR3nt: TGTGCCAGTAGTAGGGGAGGGGGCTCTGGAAACACCATATATTTT

v_gene: TRBV24-1
j_gene: TRBJ2-1
d_gene: TRBD2
abundance: .
CDR3aa: CATSDPSGRDVNEQFF
CDR3nt: TGTGCCACCAGTGATCCCAGCGGGAGGGATGTCAATGAGCAGTTCTTC

v_gene: TRBV23-1
j_gene: TRBJ2-1
d_gene: .
abundance: .
CDR3aa: CASSFRNEQFF
CDR3nt: TGCGCCAGCAGTTTCCGCAATGAGCAGTTCTTC

v_gene: TRBV3-1/TRBV3-2
j_gene: TRBJ1-1
d_gene: .
abundance: .
CDR3aa: CATTSGGRDTEAFF
CDR3nt: TGTGCCACCACTTCCGGGGGTAGGGACACTGAAGCTTTCTTT

v_gene: TRBV3-1/TRBV3-2
j_gene: TRBJ1-6
d_gene: TRBD1
abundance: .
CDR3aa: CASSQDVRQGNSPLHF
CDR3nt: TGTGCCAGCAGCCAAGATGTTAGACAGGGTAATTCACCCCTCCACTTT

v_gene: TRBV5-1
j_gene: TRBJ2-7
d_gene: TRBD2
abundance: once
CDR3aa: CASSLRTSGSWYEQYF
CDR3nt: TGCGCCAGCAGCCTCCGGACTAGCGGGAGCTGGTACGAGCAGTACTTC

v_gene: TRBV5-4
j_gene: TRBJ2-6
d_gene: .
abundance: .
CDR3aa: CASSHAGTAGANVLTF
CDR3nt: TGTGCCAGCAGCCACGCGGGGACAGCCGGGGCCAACGTCCTGACTTTC